Shown below are 29 T cell receptor beta chains from a single sample sequenced in a study of identical twins. Each CDR3 protein is one row after TCRdb ran MiXCR on the 5' RACE reads. The sample carries fewer than 250,000 distinct CDR3 sequences, about 7.3% recorded once. The data were also submitted as part of a second study, on yellow fever vaccine responses in identical twins.

Sequenced material: memory (CD45RO+) T cells sorted from blood. These receptors were obtained from a woman aged 18-29 years in good health.

This chain joins TRBV7-8 and TRBJ2-1; D might be TRBD1 (6 bases). In germline, CDR1 is SGHVS, CDR2 FQNEAQ. Deletions cut 3 bases from V and 4 bases from J, with 13 bases between. The CDR3 spans 15 residues. CDR3 nucleotides: TGTGCCAGCAGCTTGGTGACAGGCGCTTACAATGAGCAGTTCTTC. It yields the protein CASSLVTGAYNEQFF.

This chain links TRBV11-3 with TRBJ2-1, with 8 nucleotides matching TRBD2. The CDR3 extends over 14 amino acids. V lost 8 bases and J lost 6; bases outside the gene matches: 9. The germline V gene has CDR1 SGHNT and CDR2 YENEEA. The CDR3 DNA follows: TGTGCCAGCGCCGGGACTAGAGGCACCAATGAGCAGTTCTTC. Its protein product is CASAGTRGTNEQFF. Drawing the rest from reference TRBV11-3 and TRBJ2-1, the complete variable domain is EAGVVQSPRYKIIEKKQPVAFWCNPISGHNTLYWYLQNLGQGPELLIRYENEEAVDDSQLPKDRFSAERLKGVDSTLKIQPAELGDSAVYLCASAGTRGTNEQFFGPGTRLTVL.

This clonotype was counted between two and nine times. The CDR3 is CSASFLVGTQYF. DNA for the CDR3: TGCAGTGCTAGCTTCCTAGTAGGGACCCAGTACTTC. The gene calls are TRBV20-1 and TRBJ2-5; D gene uncertain. This CDR3 comprises 12 residues. Trimming left V 3 bases short and J 7 bases short, with 12 bases between. Germline values: CDR1 DFQATT, CDR2 SNEGSKA (reference sequence).

This rearrangement joins TRBV6-1 to TRBJ1-1; TRBD1 aligns across 9 bases. This CDR3 is built from 14 residues. With V trimmed by 5 bases and J by 4 bases, 5 bases remained unmatched. CDR1 is MNHNS and CDR2 is SASEGT in the germline V gene. This CDR3 reads CASSTTTGGTEAFF. The CDR3 nucleotides are TGTGCCAGCAGTACCACGACAGGGGGCACTGAAGCTTTCTTT.

The chain carries TRBV12-3 or TRBV12-4 and TRBJ1-1; 7 positions match TRBD1. V lost 6 bases and J lost 3; bases outside the gene matches: 13. The CDR3 contains 16 residues. The CDR3 spells CASSPRQGRWDTEAFF. CDR3 DNA sequence: TGTGCCAGCAGCCCTCGACAGGGTAGATGGGACACTGAAGCTTTCTTT.

There are a few counts of this clonotype. V is TRBV18 and J is TRBJ1-5, with D uncertain. Trimming left V 2 bases short and J 9 bases short, with 11 bases between. This CDR3 spans 13 amino acids. Per the germline V gene, CDR1 is KGHSH and CDR2 is LQKENI. The CDR3 region is CASSPDQTGPQHF. The CDR3 DNA sequence: TGTGCCAGCTCACCAGACCAGACGGGGCCCCAGCATTTT.

The rearrangement links TRBV18 to TRBJ1-1; D not resolved. CDR1 and CDR2 (germline): KGHSH, LQKENI. CDR3 length: 15 residues. The ends were cut back, 4 bases at V and 3 bases at J, with 15 bases in the middle. The CDR3 is CASSREGGGYTEAFF. CDR3 nucleotide sequence: TGTGCCAGCTCACGCGAGGGAGGCGGGTACACTGAAGCTTTCTTT.

This clonotype was recorded a few times. The rearrangement joins TRBV3-1 to TRBJ2-1; 8 bases map to TRBD1. Germline assignment: CDR1 LGHDT and CDR2 YNNKEL (reference sequence). The V and J ends lost 4 bases and 0 bases, in that order; junction bases with no gene match: 11. The CDR3 totals 18 residues. This chain's CDR3 is CASSPRPPGTGSYNEQFF. CDR3 bases: TGTGCCAGCAGCCCAAGGCCCCCCGGGACAGGCTCCTACAATGAGCAGTTCTTC.

This clonotype was observed a few times. The chain has TRBV3-1 and TRBJ2-7; unclear D gene. Germline V lookup: CDR1 LGHDT, CDR2 YNNKEL (reference sequence). The ends were cut back, 8 bases at V and 2 bases at J, with 10 bases in the middle. CDR3 length: 12 residues. CDR3 region: CASQRGPYEQYF. The DNA of the CDR3 is TGTGCCAGCCAACGTGGTCCCTACGAGCAGTACTTC.

This clonotype was seen a few times. CDR3 sequence (DNA): TGCGCCAGCAGCTTGGACACCCAGGGGGACACTGAAGCTTTCTTT. It encodes CASSLDTQGDTEAFF. This chain uses TRBV5-1 with TRBJ1-1; 7 bases agree with TRBD1. Germline loops: CDR1 SGHRS, CDR2 YFSETQ. The length of the CDR3 is 15 residues. V was clipped by 0 bases and J by 3 bases; unmatched bases: 5.

This clonotype was seen at least ten times. The chain has TRBV12-3 or TRBV12-4 and TRBJ1-6; the match to TRBD1 covers 7 bases. This CDR3 is built from 14 residues. J gave up 8 bases and V 6 bases, and 7 bases lay outside the gene matches. CDR3 in amino acids: CASSRGTEDSPLHF. The CDR3 DNA reads TGTGCCAGCAGCAGAGGGACAGAGGATTCACCCCTCCACTTT.

This clonotype was counted many times. This sequence joins TRBV11-2 and TRBJ2-5; D gene uncertain. This CDR3 has 13 amino acids. The germline gives CDR1 SGHAT, CDR2 FQNNGV. V lost 3 bases to trimming and J lost 4 bases, with 9 bases between them. The CDR3 here is CASSFGVAETQYF. The CDR3 DNA reads TGTGCCAGCAGCTTCGGAGTCGCAGAGACCCAGTACTTC.

This clonotype was observed a handful of times. The rearrangement links TRBV18 to TRBJ2-2; D may match TRBD1 or TRBD2 (5 bases each). V dropped 1 base and J dropped 4 bases, with 7 bases sitting between them. The CDR3 runs 14 residues. Germline-derived CDR1 and CDR2 are KGHSH and LQKENI. The CDR3 coding sequence is TGTGCCAGCTCACCACAGGGGACCACCGGGGAGCTGTTTTTT. Encoded protein: CASSPQGTTGELFF.

This clonotype was observed a few times. V and J are TRBV2 and TRBJ2-3; D gene uncertain. The CDR3 sequence is 14 residues long. Germline V lookup: CDR1 SNHLY, CDR2 FYNNEI. Between the trimmed V and J ends, which lost 7 bases and 6 bases, there was a span of 17 bases. The CDR3 loop is CASNSRRQGDTQYF. The CDR3 coding sequence is TGTGCCAGCAACTCTCGTCGTCAAGGGGATACGCAGTATTTT.

This clonotype was seen a few times. The chain carries TRBV5-1 and TRBJ2-1; 12 positions match TRBD2. Germline V gene data show CDR1 as SGHRS and CDR2 as YFSETQ. V shed 1 base, J shed 8 bases, and the junction held 10 bases outside the gene matches. CDR3 size: 17 residues. The CDR3 region has the DNA TGCGCCAGCAGCTTGTTCGGACTAGCGGGACGACGGGATGAGCAGTTCTTC. It yields the protein CASSLFGLAGRRDEQFF.

This clonotype showed up many times. The chain uses TRBV5-1 and TRBJ2-1; 11 positions match TRBD2. CDR1 is SGHRS, CDR2 YFSETQ, per germline. V dropped 3 bases and J dropped 0; count of bases not matched to a gene: 8. The CDR3 spans 18 residues. The CDR3 loop is CASSYSSGRPGSYNEQFF. The CDR3 bases are TGCGCCAGCAGCTACTCTAGCGGGAGGCCGGGCTCCTACAATGAGCAGTTCTTC.

The chain joins TRBV15 to TRBJ2-4, with a tentative D call TRBD1 (6 bases). The V and J ends lost 5 bases and 10 bases respectively, with 15 bases between them. The CDR3 spans 13 residues. Germline lookup yields CDR1 LNHNV and CDR2 YYDKDF (reference sequence). DNA of the CDR3: TGTGCCACCAGCCCCTCTCGAGGGGGAATTCAGTACTTC. It encodes CATSPSRGGIQYF. Full variable domain (rest looked up from reference TRBV15 and TRBJ2-4): DAMVIQNPRYQVTQFGKPVTLSCSQTLNHNVMYWYQQKSSQAPKLLFHYYDKDFNNEADTPDNFQSRRPNTSFCFLDIRSPGLGDTAMYLCATSPSRGGIQYFGAGTRLSVL.

The V gene is TRBV21-1, the J gene TRBJ2-1; the table's D call, TRBD2, was not checked against the DNA. TRBV21-1 is shown as a pseudogene. The CDR3 runs 17 residues. The chain's CDR3 is CASSDTTLAGVYNEQFF. Written as DNA, the CDR3 is TGTGCCAGCAGCGATACGACCCTAGCGGGAGTCTACAATGAGCAGTTCTTC.

This clonotype was picked up a small number of times. The chain combines TRBV11-3 with TRBJ1-1; 8 nucleotides agree with TRBD1. Germline CDR1 and CDR2: SGHNT and YENEEA. This CDR3 contains 14 residues. V shed 5 bases, J shed 4 bases, and the junction held 6 bases outside the gene matches. CDR3 amino acids: CASSRGQASTEAFF. The DNA of the CDR3 is TGTGCCAGCAGCCGGGGACAGGCGTCCACTGAAGCTTTCTTT.

There are many counts of this clonotype. The chain is built from TRBV20-1 and TRBJ2-3; D is perhaps TRBD1 or TRBD2 (5 bases each). There are 16 residues in the CDR3. The germline V gene has CDR1 DFQATT and CDR2 SNEGSKA (reference sequence). V lost 6 bases and J 5 bases, leaving 24 bases between the germline ends. CDR3 in amino acids: CSATGLSGTTGDTQYF. CDR3 sequence (DNA): TGCAGTGCCACCGGGCTTTCCGGGACGACCGGAGATACGCAGTATTTT.

The gene calls are TRBV12-3 or TRBV12-4 and TRBJ2-1; D remains ambiguous. The CDR3 sequence is 14 residues long. V lost 5 bases and J lost 3, with 11 bases in between. The CDR3 protein is CASSQTNDYNEQFF. CDR3 in DNA: TGTGCCAGCAGTCAAACCAACGACTACAATGAGCAGTTCTTC.

This clonotype came up a few times. The V and J genes are TRBV2 and TRBJ2-2, with 8 nucleotides matching TRBD1. V was pared by 6 bases and J by 1 base, with 4 bases of the junction left unmatched. CDR1 SNHLY and CDR2 FYNNEI come from the germline V gene. CDR3 length equals 15 residues. The CDR3 DNA reads TGTGCCAGCAGGCCCGGGACAGGGAACACCGGGGAGCTGTTTTTT. Translating gives CASRPGTGNTGELFF.

The chain links TRBV9 to TRBJ2-1; D gene unclear. The V end was cut by 0 bases, the J end by 2 bases, with 9 bases between. This CDR3 spans 15 amino acids. Germline-derived CDR1 and CDR2 are SGDLS and YYNGEE. CDR3 sequence reads: CASSVVGYTYNEQFF. The CDR3 DNA reads TGTGCCAGCAGCGTAGTAGGGTACACCTACAATGAGCAGTTCTTC.

The chain employs TRBV4-1 and TRBJ1-2; D remains ambiguous. V was cut by 0 bases and J by 1 base, with 3 bases left in between. Looked up from germline, CDR1 is MGHRA and CDR2 is YSYEKL. CDR3 size: 13 residues. CDR3 DNA: TGCGCCAGCAGCCAAGAGGTTAACTATGGCTACACCTTC. It encodes CASSQEVNYGYTF.

The chain couples TRBV3-1 to TRBJ2-1; 11 bases line up with TRBD2. The CDR3 is 18 residues long. Germline lookup yields CDR1 LGHDT and CDR2 YNNKEL (reference sequence). The junction had 7 bases not matched to a gene; V was cut back by 0 bases and J by 3 bases. The CDR3 bases are TGTGCCAGCAGCCAAGAAACCCGCGGGACTAGCGGCTACAATGAGCAGTTCTTC. Amino acids: CASSQETRGTSGYNEQFF.

This clonotype was seen a handful of times. V is TRBV15 and J is TRBJ2-7; 8 bases map to TRBD2. This CDR3 comprises 16 residues. V gave up 2 bases and J gave up 5 bases; unmatched junction bases: 11. Germline V gene data show CDR1 as LNHNV and CDR2 as YYDKDF (reference sequence). For the CDR3, the DNA is TGTGCCACCAGCAGACTAGCGGGTCCCCCTCTAAACGAGCAGTACTTC. This gives the protein CATSRLAGPPLNEQYF.

This clonotype came up many times. The chain's CDR3 is CASSLVWHEQFF. The CDR3 coding sequence is TGTGCCAGCAGCTTAGTTTGGCATGAGCAGTTCTTC. The rearrangement uses TRBV11-3 and TRBJ2-1; no definite D call. Germline-derived CDR1 and CDR2 are SGHNT and YENEEA. Trimming cost V 1 base and J 8 bases, with 6 bases left between them. This CDR3 has 12 amino acids.

This clonotype was recorded many times. The chain has TRBV12-3 or TRBV12-4 and TRBJ1-2; D is possibly TRBD1 (5 bases). V dropped 5 bases and J dropped 6 bases, with 10 bases sitting between them. This CDR3 has 12 residues. The CDR3: CASSPGAHGYTF. Written as DNA, the CDR3 is TGTGCCAGCAGTCCCGGGGCACATGGCTACACCTTC.

In its sample, this clonotype was seen a few times. The chain has TRBV28 and TRBJ1-5, with TRBD1 matching 7 bases. V shed 5 bases and J 7 bases; nucleotides not matched to a gene: 8. The CDR3 runs 14 residues. CDR1 and CDR2 from the germline V gene are MDHEN and SYDVKM. Written as DNA, the CDR3 is TGTGCCAGCAGTACACCGACAGGGTACCAGCCCCAGCATTTT. Translation gives CASSTPTGYQPQHF.